Reported below is one T cell receptor beta chain. What it binds is not known. The data are from a study of cytomegalovirus exposure and HLA in healthy donors. The CDR3 has 15 residues. Primers: 60 Vbeta forward and 13 Jbeta reverse. Generated by immunoSEQ multiplex PCR, the TCRdb table keeps only in-frame clones and is missing some. The repertoire consists of around 76,000 clones, with roughly 73% occurring once and the leading ten covering roughly a sixth. General observations from the study: Associated with HLA alleles at 0.05 false discovery rate in a later analysis were around 17,000 TCR beta sequences. Reportedly, TCR beta sequences accurately predicted HLA-A and HLA-B alleles in most subjects.

This clonotype was obtained from a middle-aged woman in good health and CMV-seropositive. The gene calls are TRBV7-5 and TRBJ2-1; the table gives TRBD1 as D, unverified against the DNA. TRBV7-5 is deemed a pseudogene. The sequencing input was PBMCs. Here the CDR3 DNA reads TGTGCCAGAAGCTTTACGATAGGGGGCTACAATGAGCAGTTCTTC. This encodes CARSFTIGGYNEQFF.